This passage covers 27 T cell receptor beta chains from one sample sequenced in a study of OX40 agonist ivuxolimab in advanced cancers. Clones were read by immunoSEQ multiplex PCR, and TCRdb kept only the in-frame ones, dropping some. The data show roughly 50,000 clones, about 86% seen once. The sequenced sample was CD4+ or CD8+ T cells sorted from blood, obtained in a trial of the OX40 agonist ivuxolimab. The receptors shown here come from an adult with an advanced solid tumor such as melanoma, head and neck, liver or kidney cancer.

V gene TRBV5-6 combines with J gene TRBJ2-2; a weak D match, TRBD1 (6 bases). V was trimmed by 4 bases and J by 6 bases, leaving 16 bases between them. The CDR3 is 15 residues long. In germline, CDR1 is SGHDT, CDR2 YYEEEE. Here the CDR3 DNA reads TGTGCCAGCAGCGACGGATACAGGGCAGCCGGGGAGCTGTTTTTT. This gives the protein CASSDGYRAAGELFF. Using reference TRBV5-6 and TRBJ2-2 for the parts outside the CDR3, the full variable domain is DAGVTQSPTHLIKTRGQQVTLRCSPKSGHDTVSWYQQALGQGPQFIFQYYEEEERQRGNFPDRFSGHQFPNYSSELNVNALLLGDSALYLCASSDGYRAAGELFFGEGSRLTVL.

The genes are TRBV18 and TRBJ2-2, with 14 nucleotides matching TRBD2. This CDR3 comprises 18 residues. The trim removed 0 bases at V and 3 bases at J, leaving 3 bases unmatched. Germline V gene data show CDR1 as KGHSH and CDR2 as LQKENI. CDR3 DNA: TGTGCCAGCTCACCACCCGGACTAGCGGGGGGCTACACCGGGGAGCTGTTTTTT. This gives the protein CASSPPGLAGGYTGELFF.

J is TRBJ2-3 and V is TRBV15, with D maybe TRBD1 (5 bases). The CDR3 covers 19 residues. V was trimmed by 6 bases and J by 0 bases, leaving 25 bases between them. The germline gives CDR1 LNHNV, CDR2 YYDKDF (reference sequence). CDR3 sequence: CATSPEAGPWGSSTDTQYF. DNA for the CDR3: TGTGCCACCAGTCCCGAAGCCGGTCCTTGGGGCTCTAGCACAGATACGCAGTATTTT.

The V call is TRBV5-6, the J call TRBJ2-7; TRBD1 agrees at 12 bases. J lost 0 bases, V lost 4 bases, and 8 bases had no gene match. The CDR3 runs 17 residues. The germline CDR1 and CDR2 sequences are SGHDT and YYEEEE. Written as DNA, the CDR3 is TGTGCCAGCAGCCCCGGGACAGGGGGCCCGAGCTCCTACGAGCAGTACTTC. This translates into CASSPGTGGPSSYEQYF.

This clone was seen a single time. The chain is built from TRBV19 and TRBJ1-4, with 9 bases aligning to TRBD1. V shed 6 bases, J shed 8 bases, and the junction held 7 bases outside the gene matches. CDR1 is LNHDA, CDR2 SQIVND, per germline (reference sequence). The CDR3 has 14 residues. The CDR3 bases are TGTGCCAGTAGCAGACAGGGGGTTCGGGAAAAACTGTTTTTT. Amino acid sequence: CASSRQGVREKLFF. Full variable domain (rest looked up from reference TRBV19 and TRBJ1-4): DGGITQSPKYLFRKEGQNVTLSCEQNLNHDAMYWYRQDPGQGLRLIYYSQIVNDFQKGDIAEGYSVSREKKESFPLTVTSAQKNPTAFYLCASSRQGVREKLFFGSGTQLSVL.

V is TRBV27 and J is TRBJ1-6; the D is unclear. Germline CDR1 and CDR2: MNHEY and SMNVEV (reference sequence). This CDR3 contains 16 residues. Trimming pared 2 bases from V and 13 bases from J, leaving 21 bases between. DNA of the CDR3: TGTGCCAGCAGTTTAGGGAGGCGAGGCGAGATTCACCCCCTCCACTTT. Its translation: CASSLGRRGEIHPLHF.

The chain joins TRBV7-3 to TRBJ2-2, with D perhaps being TRBD1 or TRBD2 (6 bases each). The CDR3 runs to 19 residues. Deletions cut 1 base from V and 6 bases from J, with 24 bases between. Germline V gene sequence: CDR1 SGHTA, CDR2 FQGTGA. The CDR3 here is CASSLKGGLRTPGAGELFF. The CDR3 DNA follows: TGTGCCAGCAGCTTAAAAGGGGGGTTGAGGACCCCTGGTGCCGGGGAGCTGTTTTTT.

The CDR3 sequence is CASVPGQNYGYTF. In nucleotides, the CDR3 is TGTGCCAGCGTTCCGGGACAGAACTATGGCTACACCTTC. The chain employs TRBV7-2 and TRBJ1-2, with 7 bases fitting TRBD1. The germline V gene has CDR1 SGHTA and CDR2 FQGNSA. The CDR3 runs to 13 residues. V lost 8 bases to trimming and J lost 2 bases; unmatched junction nucleotides: 5. Using reference TRBV7-2 and TRBJ1-2 for the parts outside the CDR3, the full variable domain is GAGVSQSPSNKVTEKGKDVELRCDPISGHTALYWYRQSLGQGLEFLIYFQGNSAPDKSGLPSDRFSAERTGGSVSTLTIQRTQQEDSAVYLCASVPGQNYGYTFGSGTRLTVV.

V usage is TRBV2 and J usage is TRBJ1-2; the D gene is possibly TRBD1 (5 bases). Germline-derived CDR1 and CDR2 are SNHLY and FYNNEI. Trimming stripped 6 bases from V and 2 bases from J, with 10 bases between. There are 13 residues in the CDR3. CDR3 in amino acids: CASSYTGNYGYTF. In DNA, the CDR3 is TGTGCCAGCAGCTACACAGGAAACTATGGCTACACCTTC. Combining the CDR3 with reference TRBV2 and TRBJ1-2 gives the whole variable domain EPEVTQTPSHQVTQMGQEVILRCVPISNHLYFYWYRQILGQKVEFLVSFYNNEISEKSEIFDDQFSVERPDGSNFTLKIRSTKLEDSAMYFCASSYTGNYGYTFGSGTRLTVV.

The V call is TRBV7-3, the J call TRBJ2-7; D is perhaps TRBD1 (5 bases). The CDR3 spans 13 residues. Germline-derived CDR1 and CDR2 are SGHTA and FQGTGA. Between the trimmed V and J ends, which lost 2 bases and 6 bases, there was a span of 11 bases. The CDR3: CASSLGQGLEQYF. Here the CDR3 DNA reads TGTGCCAGCAGCTTAGGGCAGGGCCTCGAGCAGTACTTC. Supplemented by reference TRBV7-3 and TRBJ2-7, the full variable domain reads GAGVSQTPSNKVTEKGKYVELRCDPISGHTALYWYRQSLGQGPEFLIYFQGTGAADDSGLPNDRFFAVRPEGSVSTLKIQRTERGDSAVYLCASSLGQGLEQYFGPGTRLTVT.

The chain carries TRBV18 and TRBJ1-1; D is uncertain. This CDR3 has 16 amino acids. Germline V lookup: CDR1 KGHSH, CDR2 LQKENI. Trimming stripped 1 base from V and 1 base from J, with 13 bases between. This chain's CDR3 is CASSPLPQAPNTEAFF. The CDR3, as DNA: TGTGCCAGCTCACCACTCCCGCAGGCCCCGAACACTGAAGCTTTCTTT.

This rearrangement joins TRBV4-2 to TRBJ2-4; 10 nucleotides align to TRBD2. Per germline, CDR1 LGHNA and CDR2 YNFKEQ. CDR3 length: 17 residues. With 0 bases clipped from V and 8 bases from J, the junction kept 10 bases outside the gene matches. CDR3 amino acids: CASSQDASGGAQDIQYF. DNA of the CDR3: TGTGCCAGCAGCCAAGACGCCAGCGGGGGGGCTCAGGACATTCAGTACTTC.

CDR3 in amino acids: CASSLKGILTEAFF. The CDR3 DNA reads as TGTGCCAGCAGCTTGAAGGGGATCCTCACTGAAGCTTTCTTT. The chain uses TRBV5-8 and TRBJ1-1; D is perhaps TRBD1 (5 bases). Trimming removed 1 base at V and 4 bases at J, with 11 bases between. From germline, CDR1 is SGHTS and CDR2 YDEGEE. There are 14 residues in the CDR3.

This clone was seen just once. The chain is built from TRBV5-1 and TRBJ2-5, with D possibly being TRBD2 (5 bases). The CDR3 covers 13 residues. The germline V gene has CDR1 SGHRS and CDR2 YFSETQ. The V gene lost 0 bases and the J gene lost 8 bases, with 11 bases spanning the gap. Here the CDR3 reads CASSLAQEATQYF. DNA for the CDR3: TGCGCCAGCAGCTTGGCCCAGGAGGCTACCCAGTACTTC.

The chain couples TRBV11-2 to TRBJ1-2; D remains ambiguous. CDR3 size: 14 residues. Germline V gene data show CDR1 as SGHAT and CDR2 as FQNNGV. The V end lost 0 bases, the J end lost 2 bases, and 7 bases lay between the germline ends. The CDR3 DNA sequence: TGTGCCAGCAGCTTAGAGCGCGGGAACTATGGCTACACCTTC. Protein: CASSLERGNYGYTF.

V is TRBV7-9 and J is TRBJ1-1; D ambiguous. V was cut by 5 bases and J by 1 base, with 8 bases left in between. The CDR3 is made up of 13 amino acids. Germline CDR1 reads SEHNR; CDR2 reads FQNEAQ (reference sequence). The CDR3 loop reads CASSPRQNTEAFF. CDR3 coding DNA: TGTGCCAGCAGCCCGAGACAGAACACTGAAGCTTTCTTT.

Notes on this clone: The junction does not match germline at one end; this may be a read error. This chain joins TRBV6-1 and TRBJ2-7; maybe TRBD2 (5 bases). The CDR3 totals 15 residues. The germline CDR1 and CDR2 sequences are MNHNS and SASEGT. The CDR3 reads CASSAFDGLIGEIAF. The CDR3 nucleotides are TGTGCCAGCAGTGCATTCGACGGACTCATCGGGGAGATTGCGTTC.

The count of this clone is one. The chain links TRBV4-2 to TRBJ1-4, with 7 bases aligning to TRBD1. J was trimmed by 3 bases and V by 4 bases; bases with no gene match: 8. Germline V lookup: CDR1 LGHNA, CDR2 YNFKEQ. CDR3 size: 16 residues. The CDR3 nucleotides read TGTGCCAGCAGCCTCGACAGGGTTACCTCTAATGAAAAACTGTTTTTT. This translates into CASSLDRVTSNEKLFF.

The rearrangement uses TRBV19 and TRBJ1-2; D gene unclear. Trimming removed 0 bases at V and 2 bases at J, with 10 bases between. Germline V lookup: CDR1 LNHDA, CDR2 SQIVND (reference sequence). There are 15 residues in the CDR3. CDR3 coding DNA: TGTGCCAGTAGTATAGAGCCGGGTGCGAACTATGGCTACACCTTC. It codes for CASSIEPGANYGYTF.

This rearrangement joins TRBV4-1 to TRBJ1-1, with TRBD1 matching over 7 bases. Germline loops: CDR1 MGHRA, CDR2 YSYEKL. The V and J ends lost 1 base and 6 bases, in that order; junction bases with no gene match: 14. This CDR3 is built from 17 residues. The CDR3 region is CASSQVTGNKALAEAFF. The CDR3 nucleotides read TGCGCCAGCAGCCAAGTGACAGGGAATAAGGCCTTGGCTGAAGCTTTCTTT.

V and J are TRBV18 and TRBJ1-2; D is unclear. This CDR3 contains 11 residues. CDR1 and CDR2 (germline): KGHSH, LQKENI. V lost 6 bases and J 7 bases, leaving 9 bases between the germline ends. For the CDR3, the DNA is TGTGCCAGCTCCTCAACAAGTGGCTACACCTTC. Its protein product is CASSSTSGYTF. Full variable domain (outside the CDR3, taken from reference TRBV18 and TRBJ1-2): NAGVMQNPRHLVRRRGQEARLRCSPMKGHSHVYWYRQLPEEGLKFMVYLQKENIIDESGMPKERFSAEFPKEGPSILRIQQVVRGDSAAYFCASSSTSGYTFGSGTRLTVV.

The chain carries TRBV7-6 and TRBJ1-1, with 8 bases fitting TRBD1. The CDR3 runs 14 residues. Germline lookup yields CDR1 SGHVS and CDR2 FNYEAQ. V gave up 0 bases and J gave up 4 bases; unmatched junction bases: 1. The chain's CDR3 is CASSLATGGTEAFF. The CDR3, as DNA: TGTGCCAGCAGCTTAGCTACAGGGGGCACTGAAGCTTTCTTT.

This chain links TRBV7-8 with TRBJ2-3; D is possibly TRBD1 or TRBD2 (5 bases each). This CDR3 comprises 15 residues. V was cut by 1 base and J by 4 bases, with 12 bases left in between. Germline V gene sequence: CDR1 SGHVS, CDR2 FQNEAQ. CDR3 residues: CASSLDSQGPDTQYF. The DNA for the CDR3 is TGTGCCAGCAGCTTAGACTCGCAGGGACCAGATACGCAGTATTTT.

The genes are TRBV5-1 and TRBJ1-4; no reliable D call. CDR3 length equals 14 residues. V dropped 1 base and J dropped 4 bases, with 8 bases sitting between them. Germline CDR1 is SGHRS and CDR2 is YFSETQ. CDR3 bases: TGCGCCAGCAGCTTGTACTCCATTAATGAAAAACTGTTTTTT. Translation: CASSLYSINEKLFF. Complete variable domain (other parts from reference TRBV5-1 and TRBJ1-4): KAGVTQTPRYLIKTRGQQVTLSCSPISGHRSVSWYQQTPGQGLQFLFEYFSETQRNKGNFPGRFSGRQFSNSRSEMNVSTLELGDSALYLCASSLYSINEKLFFGSGTQLSVL.

J is TRBJ1-2 and V is TRBV7-9, with a tentative D call TRBD1 (6 bases). This CDR3 has 13 residues. CDR1 is SEHNR and CDR2 is FQNEAQ in the germline V gene (reference sequence). V lost 1 base, J lost 4 bases, and 7 bases lay in between. The CDR3 reads CASSLEGGYGYTF. The CDR3 DNA is TGTGCCAGCAGCTTAGAGGGGGGCTATGGCTACACCTTC.

The chain has TRBV28 and TRBJ1-2; D unclear. Deletions cut 3 bases from V and 3 bases from J, with 11 bases between. CDR1 and CDR2 (germline): MDHEN, SYDVKM. CDR3 size: 14 residues. The CDR3 nucleotides are TGTGCCAGCAGTTTTCGGGAAGTTGACTATGGCTACACCTTC. It is translated as CASSFREVDYGYTF.

The chain recombines TRBV10-3 with TRBJ1-2; 8 bases are shared with TRBD1. Germline-derived CDR1 and CDR2 are ENHRY and SYGVKD. The CDR3 is 14 residues long. The ends lost 6 bases at V and 6 bases at J; junction bases unmatched: 9. The CDR3 DNA is TGTGCCATCAGGGGGGGACAGGATTTTGATGGCTACACCTTC. Translated, it gives CAIRGGQDFDGYTF.